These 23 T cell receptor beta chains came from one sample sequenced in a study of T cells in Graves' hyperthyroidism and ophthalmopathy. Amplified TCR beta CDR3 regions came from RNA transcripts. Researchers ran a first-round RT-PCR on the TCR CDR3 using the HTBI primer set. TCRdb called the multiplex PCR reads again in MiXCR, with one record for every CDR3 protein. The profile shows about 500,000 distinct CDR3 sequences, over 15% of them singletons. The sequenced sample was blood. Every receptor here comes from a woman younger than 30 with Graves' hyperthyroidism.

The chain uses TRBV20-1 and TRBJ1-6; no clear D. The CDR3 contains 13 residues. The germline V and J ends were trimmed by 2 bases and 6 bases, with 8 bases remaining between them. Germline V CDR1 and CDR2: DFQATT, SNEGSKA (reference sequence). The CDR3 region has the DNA TGCAGTGCTAGATCCGTTACTAATTCACCCCTCCACTTT. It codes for CSARSVTNSPLHF.

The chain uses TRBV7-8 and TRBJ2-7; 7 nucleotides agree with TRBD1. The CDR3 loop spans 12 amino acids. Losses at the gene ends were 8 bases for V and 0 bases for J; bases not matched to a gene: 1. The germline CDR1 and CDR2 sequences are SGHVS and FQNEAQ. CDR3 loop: CASRDSSYEQYF. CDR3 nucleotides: TGTGCCAGCCGGGACAGCTCCTACGAGCAGTACTTC.

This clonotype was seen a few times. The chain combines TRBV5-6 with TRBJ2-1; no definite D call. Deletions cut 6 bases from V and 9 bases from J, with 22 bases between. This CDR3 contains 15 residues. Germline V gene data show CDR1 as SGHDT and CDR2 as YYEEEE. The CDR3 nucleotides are TGTGCCAGCATATTGGGCATTACCGAACCAGGTGAGCAGTTCTTC. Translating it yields CASILGITEPGEQFF.

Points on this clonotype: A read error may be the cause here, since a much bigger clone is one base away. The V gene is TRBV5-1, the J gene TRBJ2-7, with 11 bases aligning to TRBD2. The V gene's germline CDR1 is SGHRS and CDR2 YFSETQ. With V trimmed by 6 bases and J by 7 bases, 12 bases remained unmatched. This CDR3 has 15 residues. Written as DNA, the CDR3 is TGCGCCAGCACTACCCTAGCGGGAGGTCTCAATGAGCAGTACTTC. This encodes CASTTLAGGLNEQYF.

The CDR3 DNA reads TGTGCCAGCAGTTACAGGGGGCGTTCCTACAATGAGCAGTTCTTC. Encoded protein: CASSYRGRSYNEQFF. The chain is built from TRBV6-5 and TRBJ2-1; 7 nucleotides match TRBD1. The CDR3 runs to 15 residues. J was trimmed by 1 base and V by 2 bases; bases with no gene match: 2. Per the germline V gene, CDR1 is MNHEY and CDR2 is SVGAGI.

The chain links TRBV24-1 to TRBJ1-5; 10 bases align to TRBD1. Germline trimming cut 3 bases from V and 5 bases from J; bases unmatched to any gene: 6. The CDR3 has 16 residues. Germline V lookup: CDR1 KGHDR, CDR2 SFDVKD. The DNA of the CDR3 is TGTGCCACCAGTGATCCAGGACAGGGGGGAGATCAGCCCCAGCATTTT. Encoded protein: CATSDPGQGGDQPQHF.

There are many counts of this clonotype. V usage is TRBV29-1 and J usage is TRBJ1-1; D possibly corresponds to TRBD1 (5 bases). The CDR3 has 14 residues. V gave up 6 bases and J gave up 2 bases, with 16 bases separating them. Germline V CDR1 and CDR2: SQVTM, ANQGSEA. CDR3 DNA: TGCAGCGTCCTAGGGGTTGCAGGTAACACTGAAGCTTTCTTT. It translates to CSVLGVAGNTEAFF.

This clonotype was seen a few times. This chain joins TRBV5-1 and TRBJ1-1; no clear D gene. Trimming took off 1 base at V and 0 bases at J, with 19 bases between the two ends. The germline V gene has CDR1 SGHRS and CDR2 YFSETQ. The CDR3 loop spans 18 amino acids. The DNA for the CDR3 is TGCGCCAGCAGCTTGAAATCTCAATGGGAGAACATGAACACTGAAGCTTTCTTT. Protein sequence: CASSLKSQWENMNTEAFF.

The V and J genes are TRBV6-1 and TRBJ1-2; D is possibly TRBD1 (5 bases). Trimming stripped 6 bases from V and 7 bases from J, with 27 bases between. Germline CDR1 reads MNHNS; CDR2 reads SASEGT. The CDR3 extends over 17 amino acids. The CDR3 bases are TGTGCCAGCAGCTACGGGAGCCCCGGGGCCCTAGATAGTGGCTACACCTTC. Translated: CASSYGSPGALDSGYTF.

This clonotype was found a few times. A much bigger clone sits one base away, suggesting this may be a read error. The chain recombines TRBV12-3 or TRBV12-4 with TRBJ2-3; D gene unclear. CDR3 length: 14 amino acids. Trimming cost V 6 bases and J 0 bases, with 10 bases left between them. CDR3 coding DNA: TGTGCCAGCAGCCCCGAAGGGAGCACAGATACGCAGTATTTT. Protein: CASSPEGSTDTQYF.

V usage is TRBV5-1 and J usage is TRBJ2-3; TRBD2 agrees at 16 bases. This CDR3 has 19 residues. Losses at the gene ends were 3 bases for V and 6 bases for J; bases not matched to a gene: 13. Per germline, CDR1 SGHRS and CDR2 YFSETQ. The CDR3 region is CASSWGLAGGPNLPDTQYF. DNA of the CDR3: TGCGCCAGCAGCTGGGGACTAGCGGGAGGGCCCAATCTACCGGATACGCAGTATTTT.

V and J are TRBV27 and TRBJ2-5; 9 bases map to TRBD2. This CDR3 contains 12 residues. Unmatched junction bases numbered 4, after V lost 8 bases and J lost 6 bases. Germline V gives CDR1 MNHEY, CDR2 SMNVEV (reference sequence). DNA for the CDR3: TGTGCCAGCGGGACTAGCTCACAGACCCAGTACTTC. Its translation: CASGTSSQTQYF.

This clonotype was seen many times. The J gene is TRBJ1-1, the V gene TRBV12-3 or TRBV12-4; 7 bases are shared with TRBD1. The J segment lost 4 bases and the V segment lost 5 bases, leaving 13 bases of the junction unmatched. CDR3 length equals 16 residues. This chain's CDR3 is CASSLLGTTGATEAFF. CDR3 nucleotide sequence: TGTGCCAGCAGTCTCTTAGGGACCACAGGGGCCACTGAAGCTTTCTTT.

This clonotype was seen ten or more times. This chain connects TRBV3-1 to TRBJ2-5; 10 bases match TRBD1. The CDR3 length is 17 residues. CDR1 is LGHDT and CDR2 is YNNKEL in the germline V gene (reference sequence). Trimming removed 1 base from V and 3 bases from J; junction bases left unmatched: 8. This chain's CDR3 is CASSQVLGQGGEETQYF. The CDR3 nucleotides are TGTGCCAGCAGCCAAGTACTTGGACAGGGGGGGGAAGAGACCCAGTACTTC.

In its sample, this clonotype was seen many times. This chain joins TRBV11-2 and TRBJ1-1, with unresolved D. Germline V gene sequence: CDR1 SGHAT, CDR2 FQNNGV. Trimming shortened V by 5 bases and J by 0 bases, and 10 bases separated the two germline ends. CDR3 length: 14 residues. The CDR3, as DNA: TGTGCCAGCAGCCCCGGGGTGATGAACACTGAAGCTTTCTTT. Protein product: CASSPGVMNTEAFF.

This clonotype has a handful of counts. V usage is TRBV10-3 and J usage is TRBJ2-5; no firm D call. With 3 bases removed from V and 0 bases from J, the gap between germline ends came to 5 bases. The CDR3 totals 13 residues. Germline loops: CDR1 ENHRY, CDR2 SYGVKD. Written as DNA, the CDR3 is TGTGCCATCAGTGACCGGTACCAAGAGACCCAGTACTTC. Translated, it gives CAISDRYQETQYF.

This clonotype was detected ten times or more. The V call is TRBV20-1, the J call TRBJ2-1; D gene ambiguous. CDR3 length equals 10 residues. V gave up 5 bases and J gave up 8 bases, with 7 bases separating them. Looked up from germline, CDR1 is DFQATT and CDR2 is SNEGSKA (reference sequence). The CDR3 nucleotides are TGCAGTGCTGCGTCGGATGAGCAGTTCTTC. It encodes CSAASDEQFF.

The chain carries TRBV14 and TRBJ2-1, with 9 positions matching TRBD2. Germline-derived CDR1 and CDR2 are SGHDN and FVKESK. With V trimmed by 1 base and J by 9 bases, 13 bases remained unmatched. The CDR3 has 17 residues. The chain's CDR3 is CASSQVVISGGSFEQFF. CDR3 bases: TGTGCCAGCAGCCAAGTCGTTATCAGCGGGGGGTCGTTTGAGCAGTTCTTC.

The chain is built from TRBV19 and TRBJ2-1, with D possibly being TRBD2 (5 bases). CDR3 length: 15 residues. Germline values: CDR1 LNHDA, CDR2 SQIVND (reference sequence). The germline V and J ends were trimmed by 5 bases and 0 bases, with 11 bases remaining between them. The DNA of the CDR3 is TGTGCCAGTAGTGAGGTAGGGAGCTCCTACAATGAGCAGTTCTTC. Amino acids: CASSEVGSSYNEQFF.

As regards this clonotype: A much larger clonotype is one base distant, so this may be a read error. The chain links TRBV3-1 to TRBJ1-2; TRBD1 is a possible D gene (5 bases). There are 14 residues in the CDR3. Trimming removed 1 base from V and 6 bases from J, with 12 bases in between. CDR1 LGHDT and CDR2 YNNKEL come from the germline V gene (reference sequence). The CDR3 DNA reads TGTGCCAGCAGCCAAGGGGGACGGCCGGATGGCTACACCTTC. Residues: CASSQGGRPDGYTF.

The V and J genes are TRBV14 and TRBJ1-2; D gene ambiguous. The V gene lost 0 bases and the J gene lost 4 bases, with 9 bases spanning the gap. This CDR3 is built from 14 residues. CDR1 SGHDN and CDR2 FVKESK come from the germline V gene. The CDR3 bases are TGTGCCAGCAGCCAAGATCCCGTTGCCTATGGCTACACCTTC. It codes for CASSQDPVAYGYTF.

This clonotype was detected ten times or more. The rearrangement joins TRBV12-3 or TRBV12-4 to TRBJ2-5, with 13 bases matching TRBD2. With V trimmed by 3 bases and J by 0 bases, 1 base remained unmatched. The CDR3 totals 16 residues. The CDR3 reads CASSLTSGGYQETQYF. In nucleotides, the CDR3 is TGTGCCAGCAGTTTGACTAGCGGGGGGTACCAAGAGACCCAGTACTTC.

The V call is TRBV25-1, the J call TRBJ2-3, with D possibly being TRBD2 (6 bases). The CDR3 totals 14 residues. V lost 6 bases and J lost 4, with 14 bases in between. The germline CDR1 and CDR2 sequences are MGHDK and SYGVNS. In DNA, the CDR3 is TGTGCCAGCAGCTCCGGCCCTAGCGCAGATACGCAGTATTTT. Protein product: CASSSGPSADTQYF.